This TCR beta chain was identified during a study of chemoradiotherapy in HPV16-positive cancers. Overall study context: Candidate HPV-specific T-cell clones and common TCR motifs came from functional assays in a couple of HPV16-positive patients. Regarding the study as a whole: During treatment, candidate HPV-specific clones and E7-related motifs expanded in tumor.

As for this clone: The antigen remains unidentified.

Repertoires were generated with immunoSEQ multiplex PCR, while TCRdb's copy carries only in-frame clones and drops some. The sample records 12,000 or so clones, 88% being singletons. The CDR3 covers 18 residues. This TCR derives from a human donor with HPV-associated anogenital cancer. The sequencing here drew on blood, taken from a patient who underwent chemoradiotherapy. The chain employs TRBV21-1 and TRBJ2-7; the DNA was not used to check the table's D call, TRBD1. TRBV21-1 is listed as a pseudogene. The CDR3 DNA sequence: TGTGCCAGCAGCAAAGTTAGTTTGGAGGGACAGGGGTCGGGAGAGCAGTACTTC. Protein: CASSKVSLEGQGSGEQYF.